This is a list of T cell receptor beta chains from one sample in a study of OX40 agonist ivuxolimab in advanced cancers. The method was immunoSEQ multiplex PCR; TCRdb's version includes in-frame clones alone and lacks a portion of them. This table has about 79,000 clones, more than 90% appearing once. The sample was CD4+ or CD8+ T cells sorted from blood, taken in a trial of the OX40 agonist ivuxolimab. The receptors derive from an adult with an advanced solid tumor such as melanoma, head and neck, liver or kidney cancer. Both conserved end residues are part of each CDR3. A D gene is named only where the DNA matches it firmly. Clone size, where shown, is once, few, many, or a class for clones that have expanded.

D: TRBD2
size: once
J: TRBJ2-5
V: TRBV7-2
DNA: TGTGCCAGCAGCCCATCTAGCGGGAGGGGTCAAGAGACCCAGTACTTC
CDR3: CASSPSSGRGQETQYF

D: TRBD2
size: .
J: TRBJ2-7
V: TRBV28
DNA: TGTGCCAGCACCCAGATCGGACTAGGTGAAAACGAGCAGTACTTC
CDR3: CASTQIGLGENEQYF

D: .
size: .
J: TRBJ1-5
V: TRBV6-1
DNA: TGTGCCAGCAGTGAAAATCAGCCCCAGCATTTT
CDR3: CASSENQPQHF

D: .
size: .
J: TRBJ1-1
V: TRBV5-8
DNA: TGTGCCAGCAGCTTGGGAGGGATCATGAACACTGAAGCTTTCTTT
CDR3: CASSLGGIMNTEAFF

D: TRBD1
size: .
J: TRBJ1-5
V: TRBV19
DNA: TGTGCCAGCGGACAGGCGTATAGCAATCAGCCCCAGCATTTT
CDR3: CASGQAYSNQPQHF

D: TRBD1
size: once
J: TRBJ1-2
V: TRBV7-9
DNA: TGTGCCAGCAGCCGAGCGGGACAGGGGGGCTACACCTTC
CDR3: CASSRAGQGGYTF

D: .
size: .
J: TRBJ1-2
V: TRBV11-3
DNA: TGTGCCAGCAGCCTACCTCAGGGGCGTGGAGGCTACACCTTC
CDR3: CASSLPQGRGGYTF

D: .
size: .
J: TRBJ2-2
V: TRBV2
DNA: TGTGCCAGCAGGACAGGCCCGAACACCGGGGAGCTGTTTTTT
CDR3: CASRTGPNTGELFF

D: .
size: .
J: TRBJ1-1
V: TRBV6-5
DNA: TGTGCCAGCAGCCGGACAGCAACAAGCTTCGAAGCTTTCTTT
CDR3: CASSRTATSFEAFF

D: .
size: .
J: TRBJ2-5
V: TRBV5-1
DNA: TGCGCCAGCAGCTTGTTTCGGGCTTCGGAGACCCAGTACTTC
CDR3: CASSLFRASETQYF

D: .
size: .
J: TRBJ1-3
V: TRBV5-1
DNA: TGCGCCAGCACCCAGGACATAGGAAACACCATATATTTT
CDR3: CASTQDIGNTIYF

D: TRBD1
size: .
J: TRBJ1-2
V: TRBV11-2
DNA: TGTGCCAGCAGCTCATCAGGGGGCGGCTATGGCTACACCTTC
CDR3: CASSSSGGGYGYTF

D: TRBD1
size: .
J: TRBJ1-1
V: TRBV30
DNA: TGTGCCTGGAGGAGGGGGACAGTCAACACTGAAGCTTTCTTT
CDR3: CAWRRGTVNTEAFF

D: .
size: few
J: TRBJ1-1
V: TRBV9
DNA: TGTGCCAGCAGCGTAGAAGGAGGGGACACTGAAGCTTTCTTT
CDR3: CASSVEGGDTEAFF

D: TRBD1
size: .
J: TRBJ1-1
V: TRBV5-1
DNA: TGCGCCAGCAGCTTCGCCAGGGGGGAAGCTTTCTTT
CDR3: CASSFARGEAFF

D: .
size: .
J: TRBJ1-4
V: TRBV28
DNA: TGTGCCAGCTTCTCCTATTTTGGGGCATCTGAAAAACTGTTTTTT
CDR3: CASFSYFGASEKLFF

D: .
size: .
J: TRBJ2-4
V: TRBV4-2
DNA: TGTGCCAGCAGTCAAGACCGGAAAAACATTCAGTACTTC
CDR3: CASSQDRKNIQYF

D: .
size: .
J: TRBJ1-2
V: TRBV5-6
DNA: TGTGCCAGCAGCTTGGGGAGAAACTATGGCTACACCTTC
CDR3: CASSLGRNYGYTF

D: TRBD2
size: .
J: TRBJ2-3
V: TRBV5-1
DNA: TGCGCCAGCAGCTCCGTAGCGGGGGGCACAGATACGCAGTATTTT
CDR3: CASSSVAGGTDTQYF

D: .
size: .
J: TRBJ2-3
V: TRBV9
DNA: TGTGCCAGCAGCGTAGTGGGGGGAGGCACAGATACGCAGTATTTT
CDR3: CASSVVGGGTDTQYF

D: TRBD1
size: .
J: TRBJ2-2
V: TRBV6-4
DNA: TGTGCCAGCAGCGAACAGGGGGAAGGGACCGGGGAGCTGTTTTTT
CDR3: CASSEQGEGTGELFF

D: .
size: few
J: TRBJ1-4
V: TRBV13
DNA: TGTGCCAGCAGGCCTAGCTGGACTAATGAAAAACTGTTTTTT
CDR3: CASRPSWTNEKLFF

D: .
size: once
J: TRBJ2-7
V: TRBV6-1
DNA: TGTGCCAGCAGGGATACGGGGCCTACCTACGAGCAGTACTTC
CDR3: CASRDTGPTYEQYF

D: TRBD1
size: .
J: TRBJ2-7
V: TRBV2
DNA: TGTGCCAGCAGGGACAGGGAAACTTCCTACGAGCAGTACTTC
CDR3: CASRDRETSYEQYF

D: .
size: once
J: TRBJ1-5
V: TRBV2
DNA: TGTGCCAGCAGTGAAAGTCCAGGGAGATCGAGCAATCAGCCCCAGCATTTT
CDR3: CASSESPGRSSNQPQHF

D: .
size: .
J: TRBJ1-2
V: TRBV5-8
DNA: TGTGCCAGCAGCTTATCCGGGGGAAACTATGGCTACACCTTC
CDR3: CASSLSGGNYGYTF

D: .
size: .
J: TRBJ2-3
V: TRBV5-4
DNA: TGTGCCAGCAGCTTGAGACTACATAGCACAGATACGCAGTATTTT
CDR3: CASSLRLHSTDTQYF

D: TRBD1
size: .
J: TRBJ1-1
V: TRBV11-1
DNA: TGTGCCAGCAATCCCGACAGGGGAGACACTGAAGCTTTCTTT
CDR3: CASNPDRGDTEAFF

D: TRBD1
size: .
J: TRBJ1-3
V: TRBV30
DNA: TGTGCCTGGGGTAGACAGGGCTCTGGAAACACCATATATTTT
CDR3: CAWGRQGSGNTIYF

D: .
size: .
J: TRBJ1-5
V: TRBV2
DNA: TGTGCCAGCAGAGCCGGGTCTGGGGGCAATCAGCCCCAGCATTTT
CDR3: CASRAGSGGNQPQHF

D: .
size: few
J: TRBJ2-7
V: TRBV7-8
DNA: TGTGCCAGCAGCTTAGCAGGGTCCTACGAGCAGTACTTC
CDR3: CASSLAGSYEQYF

D: .
size: .
J: TRBJ1-1
V: TRBV30
DNA: TGTGCCTGGAGTGACCCTGAAGCTTTCTTT
CDR3: CAWSDPEAFF

D: .
size: .
J: TRBJ1-4
V: TRBV28
DNA: TGTGCCAGCTGGGCTGGACTAATCCCCAATGAAAAACTGTTTTTT
CDR3: CASWAGLIPNEKLFF

D: TRBD2
size: .
J: TRBJ2-2
V: TRBV30
DNA: TGTGCCTGGAGGGGAGGGATCGGGACCGGGGAGCTGTTTTTT
CDR3: CAWRGGIGTGELFF

D: .
size: .
J: TRBJ2-2
V: TRBV11-3
DNA: TGTGCCAGCAGCAAAGACGGGGGAAACACCGGGGAGCTGTTTTTT
CDR3: CASSKDGGNTGELFF

D: TRBD1
size: .
J: TRBJ1-5
V: TRBV29-1
DNA: TGCAGCGCACAGGGGGCAGGGCAGCCCCAGCATTTT
CDR3: CSAQGAGQPQHF

D: TRBD1
size: once
J: TRBJ2-5
V: TRBV15
DNA: TGTGCCACCAGCAGAAGACAGGGCCAAGAGACCCAGTACTTC
CDR3: CATSRRQGQETQYF

D: .
size: .
J: TRBJ1-5
V: TRBV4-2
DNA: TGTGCCAGCAGCCAAGATTTAAGGAGGAAGGATCAGCCCCAGCATTTT
CDR3: CASSQDLRRKDQPQHF

D: .
size: .
J: TRBJ2-5
V: TRBV2
DNA: TGTGCCAGCACGGCTGGGGCAGGAGAGACCCAGTACTTC
CDR3: CASTAGAGETQYF

D: TRBD1
size: .
J: TRBJ1-1
V: TRBV19
DNA: TGTGCCAGTCGAAAGACAGGGGGCACTGAAGCTTTCTTT
CDR3: CASRKTGGTEAFF

D: TRBD2
size: .
J: TRBJ2-2
V: TRBV5-8
DNA: TGTGCCAGCAGCCGGACTAGCGGGAGCCCCGGGGAGCTGTTTTTT
CDR3: CASSRTSGSPGELFF

D: .
size: .
J: TRBJ2-7
V: TRBV6-1
DNA: TGTGCCAGCATAGGGAGCTCCTACGAGCAGTACTTC
CDR3: CASIGSSYEQYF

D: TRBD1
size: once
J: TRBJ1-1
V: TRBV6-1
DNA: TGTGCCAGCAGAGAGACAGGGCGCCCCACTGAAGCTTTCTTT
CDR3: CASRETGRPTEAFF

D: TRBD2
size: .
J: TRBJ2-3
V: TRBV30
DNA: TGTGCCTGTTCGGGGGGAACAGATACGCAGTATTTT
CDR3: CACSGGTDTQYF